This TCR beta chain was recorded in a study of cytomegalovirus exposure and HLA in healthy donors. It was with 60 Vbeta and 13 Jbeta primers that the PCR ran. Clones were read by immunoSEQ multiplex PCR, and TCRdb kept only the in-frame ones, dropping some. The data hold roughly 100,000 clones, with about 78% observed a single time. The germline V gene encodes CDR1 GTSNPN and CDR2 SVGIG (reference sequence). Trimming pared 5 bases from V and 1 base from J, leaving 14 bases between. CDR3 size: 15 residues. Sample: PBMCs. The sequence was obtained from a man younger than 40 in good health and CMV-seronegative. V usage is TRBV30 and J usage is TRBJ1-4; no definite D call. CDR3 residues: CAWESRSETNEKLFF. The CDR3 coding sequence is TGTGCCTGGGAAAGTCGGAGTGAAACTAATGAAAAACTGTTTTTT.